This passage covers 26 T cell receptor beta chains from one sample sequenced in a study of control samples from healthy donors and cancer patients. The method was immunoSEQ multiplex PCR; TCRdb's version includes in-frame clones alone and lacks a portion of them. The sample carries 100,000 to 150,000 clones, around 92% recorded once. Sequencing was carried out using blood. The receptors derive from a woman aged 50 to 65 in good health.

The chain couples TRBV19 to TRBJ2-7; perhaps D is TRBD1 or TRBD2 (5 bases each). V lost 5 bases and J 3 bases, leaving 20 bases between the germline ends. The CDR3 runs 16 residues. Germline V gives CDR1 LNHDA, CDR2 SQIVND (reference sequence). In nucleotides, the CDR3 is TGTGCCAGTAGTTTATACCCGAGTGGGGGATTCTACGAGCAGTACTTC. Protein: CASSLYPSGGFYEQYF.

The genes are TRBV11-2 and TRBJ2-7, with D possibly being TRBD1 or TRBD2 (5 bases each). CDR3 length equals 13 residues. The germline V and J ends were trimmed by 5 bases and 5 bases, with 13 bases remaining between them. Per the germline V gene, CDR1 is SGHAT and CDR2 is FQNNGV. The CDR3 bases are TGTGCCAGCAGCCCCGGGACGGGAAACGAGCAGTACTTC. This gives the protein CASSPGTGNEQYF.

The chain couples TRBV2 to TRBJ1-4, with D perhaps TRBD1 (6 bases). Germline assignment: CDR1 SNHLY and CDR2 FYNNEI. The CDR3 covers 15 residues. Trimming left V 1 base short and J 5 bases short, with 11 bases between. The CDR3 region has the DNA TGTGCCAGCAGTGAAGAGGACAGACGAAATGAAAAACTGTTTTTT. Protein sequence: CASSEEDRRNEKLFF.

This chain uses TRBV25-1 with TRBJ2-1; D is perhaps TRBD2 (5 bases). V was pared by 5 bases and J by 9 bases, with 17 bases between. Germline CDR1 and CDR2: MGHDK and SYGVNS. The CDR3 length is 14 residues. CDR3 sequence reads: CASSQKGALGEQFF. CDR3 nucleotides: TGTGCCAGCAGTCAGAAGGGAGCTTTGGGTGAGCAGTTCTTC. The variable domain in full, completed from reference TRBV25-1 and TRBJ2-1, reads EADIYQTPRYLVIGTGKKITLECSQTMGHDKMYWYQQDPGMELHLIHYSYGVNSTEKGDLSSESTVSRIRTEHFPLTLESARPSHTSQYLCASSQKGALGEQFFGPGTRLTVL.

The rearrangement links TRBV15 to TRBJ1-1, with D possibly TRBD1 on 5 matching bases. Trimming left V 3 bases short and J 4 bases short, with 12 bases between. This CDR3 comprises 14 residues. CDR1 and CDR2 from the germline V gene are LNHNV and YYDKDF (reference sequence). The CDR3 DNA follows: TGTGCCACCAGCAGGGGGGGGTACGGCACTGAAGCTTTCTTT. It codes for CATSRGGYGTEAFF.

This clone was detected a few times. This chain uses TRBV19 with TRBJ2-7; a weak D match, TRBD2 (5 bases). The CDR3 is made up of 14 amino acids. V was clipped by 8 bases and J by 2 bases, with 16 bases between them. Germline-derived CDR1 and CDR2 are LNHDA and SQIVND (reference sequence). CDR3 in amino acids: CASSPRADTYEQYF. CDR3 bases: TGTGCCAGTTCCCCGCGGGCGGATACCTACGAGCAGTACTTC.

The CDR3 DNA reads TGTGCCAGCAGTTACTTCGCTAACTATGGCTACACCTTC. It translates to CASSYFANYGYTF. The gene calls are TRBV6-5 and TRBJ1-2; no clear D gene. The V end was cut by 1 base, the J end by 0 bases, with 3 bases between. This CDR3 has 13 amino acids. Per germline, CDR1 MNHEY and CDR2 SVGAGI.

The V gene is TRBV6-5, the J gene TRBJ1-5; possibly TRBD1 for D (5 bases). The germline gives CDR1 MNHEY, CDR2 SVGAGI. CDR3 length equals 15 residues. Trimming took 6 bases from V and 0 from J, leaving 12 bases between them. The DNA for the CDR3 is TGTGCCAGCAGCCTTGGGACCTGTAGCAATCAGCCCCAGCATTTT. Encoded protein: CASSLGTCSNQPQHF.

This chain joins TRBV19 and TRBJ1-2, with D perhaps matching TRBD1 (5 bases). This CDR3 contains 11 residues. From germline, CDR1 is LNHDA and CDR2 SQIVND (reference sequence). The CDR3 nucleotides are TGTGCGACAACGGGGGGTGATGGCTACACCTTC. It translates to CATTGGDGYTF. Full variable domain (outside the CDR3, taken from reference TRBV19 and TRBJ1-2): DGGITQSPKYLFRKEGQNVTLSCEQNLNHDAMYWYRQDPGQGLRLIYYSQIVNDFQKGDIAEGYSVSREKKESFPLTVTSAQKNPTAFYLCATTGGDGYTFGSGTRLTVV.

V usage is TRBV2 and J usage is TRBJ2-1, with D possibly matching TRBD1 (5 bases). Germline CDR1 and CDR2: SNHLY and FYNNEI. Trimming shortened V by 8 bases and J by 5 bases, and 13 bases separated the two germline ends. This CDR3 comprises 13 residues. In DNA, the CDR3 is TGTGCCAGCGGCTGGGGCATCAACAATGAGCAGTTCTTC. Amino acid sequence: CASGWGINNEQFF. Full variable domain (rest looked up from reference TRBV2 and TRBJ2-1): EPEVTQTPSHQVTQMGQEVILRCVPISNHLYFYWYRQILGQKVEFLVSFYNNEISEKSEIFDDQFSVERPDGSNFTLKIRSTKLEDSAMYFCASGWGINNEQFFGPGTRLTVL.

The rearrangement uses TRBV5-4 and TRBJ1-2; 7 bases fit TRBD1. With V trimmed by 0 bases and J by 6 bases, 5 bases remained unmatched. Germline V CDR1 and CDR2: SGHNT, YYREEE (reference sequence). The CDR3 is made up of 14 amino acids. CDR3 coding DNA: TGTGCCAGCAGCTTGGAACCGACAGGGAATGGCTACACCTTC. It codes for CASSLEPTGNGYTF.

The CDR3 sequence: CASSPNREGIQYF. The DNA for the CDR3 is TGTGCCAGCTCACCCAACAGGGAGGGCATTCAGTACTTC. The gene calls are TRBV18 and TRBJ2-4; the D gene is possibly TRBD2 (7 bases). V gave up 3 bases and J gave up 9 bases, with 12 bases separating them. The CDR3 contains 13 residues. CDR1 KGHSH and CDR2 LQKENI come from the germline V gene.

V is TRBV28 and J is TRBJ2-1, with 8 bases fitting TRBD1. J lost 7 bases, V lost 2 bases, and 7 bases had no gene match. CDR1 is MDHEN and CDR2 is SYDVKM in the germline V gene. This CDR3 contains 15 residues. The CDR3 DNA reads TGTGCCAGCAGTTTAACGGGACAGGCTAATAATGAGCAGTTCTTC. Its translation is CASSLTGQANNEQFF.

J is TRBJ1-4 and V is TRBV7-9, with D unclear. V lost 4 bases, J lost 0 bases, and 9 bases lay in between. CDR3 size: 15 residues. Per the germline V gene, CDR1 is SEHNR and CDR2 is FQNEAQ (reference sequence). The CDR3 DNA sequence: TGTGCCAGCAGCTCTAACCCAGCAACTAATGAAAAACTGTTTTTT. This encodes CASSSNPATNEKLFF.

CDR3 amino acids: CASSKRFRDTEAFF. The CDR3 bases are TGTGCCAGCAGCAAAAGGTTTCGGGACACTGAAGCTTTCTTT. The V call is TRBV14, the J call TRBJ1-1; D uncertain. The ends were cut back, 5 bases at V and 3 bases at J, with 13 bases in the middle. CDR3 size: 14 residues. Germline V lookup: CDR1 SGHDN, CDR2 FVKESK. Variable domain in full (rest from reference TRBV14 and TRBJ1-1): EAGVTQFPSHSVIEKGQTVTLRCDPISGHDNLYWYRRVMGKEIKFLLHFVKESKQDESGMPNNRFLAERTGGTYSTLKVQPAELEDSGVYFCASSKRFRDTEAFFGQGTRLTVV.

This clone was observed once. The J gene is TRBJ2-1, the V gene TRBV5-1, with 8 positions matching TRBD2. Looked up from germline, CDR1 is SGHRS and CDR2 is YFSETQ. V trimming: 5 bases; J trimming: 5 bases; junction bases outside the gene matches: 12. The CDR3 consists of 16 residues. The CDR3 sequence is CASRLSRLARDNEQFF. The CDR3 bases are TGCGCCAGCAGACTCTCAAGACTAGCGAGGGACAATGAGCAGTTCTTC.

The CDR3 reads CASMGRTGPGGYGYTF. CDR3 DNA sequence: TGTGCCAGTATGGGGCGGACAGGGCCTGGAGGGTATGGCTACACCTTC. The gene calls are TRBV19 and TRBJ1-2, with 8 nucleotides matching TRBD1. The germline V gene has CDR1 LNHDA and CDR2 SQIVND (reference sequence). CDR3 length: 16 residues. V was clipped by 7 bases and J by 5 bases; unmatched bases: 15. The full variable domain, rest sourced from reference TRBV19 and TRBJ1-2, is DGGITQSPKYLFRKEGQNVTLSCEQNLNHDAMYWYRQDPGQGLRLIYYSQIVNDFQKGDIAEGYSVSREKKESFPLTVTSAQKNPTAFYLCASMGRTGPGGYGYTFGSGTRLTVV.

The gene calls are TRBV6-6 and TRBJ1-5, with 9 positions matching TRBD1. Germline assignment: CDR1 MNHNY and CDR2 SVGAGI (reference sequence). This CDR3 spans 15 amino acids. J gave up 4 bases and V 4 bases, and 5 bases lay outside the gene matches. CDR3: CASSSQGATNQPQHF. The CDR3 coding sequence is TGTGCCAGCAGTTCACAGGGGGCGACGAATCAGCCCCAGCATTTT.

The chain couples TRBV5-1 to TRBJ2-1, with D uncertain. V was cut by 1 base and J by 0 bases, with 5 bases left in between. This CDR3 has 14 residues. Germline V gene lookup returns CDR1 SGHRS and CDR2 YFSETQ. DNA for the CDR3: TGCGCCAGCAGCTTGTACGCCTCCTACAATGAGCAGTTCTTC. It is translated as CASSLYASYNEQFF.

V gene TRBV7-8 combines with J gene TRBJ1-5; D not certain. Trimming stripped 4 bases from V and 2 bases from J, with 9 bases between. The CDR3 is 14 residues long. Germline V gene lookup returns CDR1 SGHVS and CDR2 FQNEAQ. The CDR3 loop is CASSSRIGNQPQHF. CDR3 DNA: TGTGCCAGCAGCTCGAGGATTGGCAATCAGCCCCAGCATTTT.

The chain is built from TRBV18 and TRBJ2-1, with 10 bases lining up with TRBD2. CDR3 length equals 15 residues. The ends lost 0 bases at V and 12 bases at J; junction bases unmatched: 8. In germline, CDR1 is KGHSH, CDR2 LQKENI. The CDR3, as DNA: TGTGCCAGCTCACCACCCCCCTCGTTAGCGGGGGGGCAGTTCTTC. Encoded protein: CASSPPPSLAGGQFF.

This clone appeared once. This chain uses TRBV28 with TRBJ1-5, with no clear D. The CDR3 loop spans 13 amino acids. The V gene's germline CDR1 is MDHEN and CDR2 SYDVKM. Trimming left V 4 bases short and J 4 bases short, with 8 bases between. The CDR3 loop is CASSSSGNQPQHF. CDR3 in DNA: TGTGCCAGCAGTTCAAGCGGAAATCAGCCCCAGCATTTT.

J is TRBJ1-1 and V is TRBV10-3, with D hard to call. V lost 3 bases to trimming and J lost 1 base, with 12 bases between them. CDR1 is ENHRY and CDR2 is SYGVKD in the germline V gene. The CDR3 contains 15 residues. In nucleotides, the CDR3 is TGTGCCATCAGTGACATCGGCAGACGGAACACTGAAGCTTTCTTT. Translation gives CAISDIGRRNTEAFF.

The chain carries TRBV29-1 and TRBJ2-3; maybe TRBD2 (7 bases). Trimming cost V 8 bases and J 5 bases, with 17 bases left between them. CDR1 is SQVTM, CDR2 ANQGSEA, per germline. The CDR3 is made up of 13 amino acids. The CDR3 spells CSLGGGLGDTQYF. The CDR3 DNA is TGCAGCCTTGGGGGGGGGCTAGGAGATACGCAGTATTTT.

The chain is built from TRBV19 and TRBJ2-5, with D maybe TRBD1 (5 bases). Germline CDR1 is LNHDA and CDR2 is SQIVND (reference sequence). The CDR3 has 14 residues. Trimming removed 3 bases at V and 5 bases at J, with 13 bases between. This CDR3 is CASSIQGSWETQYF. CDR3 nucleotides: TGTGCCAGTAGTATTCAGGGATCGTGGGAGACCCAGTACTTC.

V and J are TRBV7-8 and TRBJ1-2, with 8 bases aligning to TRBD1. The trim removed 4 bases at V and 4 bases at J, leaving 8 bases unmatched. The CDR3 extends over 15 amino acids. Germline V gives CDR1 SGHVS, CDR2 FQNEAQ. CDR3 protein: CASSSSQGAGYGYTF. The DNA for the CDR3 is TGTGCCAGCAGCTCGTCTCAGGGGGCAGGCTATGGCTACACCTTC.